One and the same sample provided the 10 T cell receptor beta chains below, sequenced in a study of blood T cell repertoires in COVID-19. The method was immunoSEQ multiplex PCR; TCRdb's version includes in-frame clones alone and lacks a portion of them. This sample carries approximately 170,000 clones, roughly 89% of them seen once, and the ten largest clones take 3% to 4%. Sequencing was performed on peripheral blood. The source of these receptors is a man in his late teens or twenties with active or convalescent COVID-19.

V is TRBV10-1 and J is TRBJ2-7, with 10 bases fitting TRBD2. CDR3 size: 19 residues. The V gene's germline CDR1 is WNHNN and CDR2 SYGVQD (reference sequence). J was trimmed by 0 bases and V by 6 bases; bases with no gene match: 17. The DNA for the CDR3 is TGCGCCAGCAGAGGACAGGGACTAGCGATCTCCATAACCTCCTACGAGCAGTACTTC. The encoded protein is CASRGQGLAISITSYEQYF.

This chain joins TRBV11-2 and TRBJ2-1, with 7 bases matching TRBD1. The CDR3 is 16 amino acids. Germline V gene lookup returns CDR1 SGHAT and CDR2 FQNNGV. Trimming took 4 bases from V and 4 from J; bases not matched to a gene: 10. CDR3 sequence reads: CASSSRTGPNYNEQFF. The CDR3 coding sequence is TGTGCCAGCAGCTCGCGGACAGGACCCAATTACAATGAGCAGTTCTTC.

This chain uses TRBV28 with TRBJ2-1, with D perhaps matching TRBD1 (6 bases). V lost 6 bases and J 8 bases, leaving 23 bases between the germline ends. The CDR3 is made up of 16 amino acids. Germline V gives CDR1 MDHEN, CDR2 SYDVKM. As DNA, the CDR3 is TGTGCCAGCAGCCTCAGATGGGGGCAGGGTAACCATGAGCAGTTCTTC. This translates into CASSLRWGQGNHEQFF.

The gene calls are TRBV19 and TRBJ2-3; 7 nucleotides agree with TRBD1. V lost 4 bases to trimming and J lost 2 bases; unmatched junction nucleotides: 3. The germline gives CDR1 LNHDA, CDR2 SQIVND (reference sequence). CDR3 length: 14 amino acids. CDR3 sequence reads: CASSKQGTTDTQYF. The CDR3 bases are TGTGCCAGTAGTAAACAGGGGACCACAGATACGCAGTATTTT.

The V and J genes are TRBV7-2 and TRBJ1-6; 7 nucleotides align to TRBD1. The germline CDR1 and CDR2 sequences are SGHTA and FQGNSA. Trimming took 11 bases from V and 10 from J; bases not matched to a gene: 14. CDR3 length: 14 residues. CDR3 sequence (DNA): TGTGCCGGGAGTTTTAACAGGGGAAACTCACCCCTCCACTTT. Its translation: CAGSFNRGNSPLHF.

The chain has TRBV11-3 and TRBJ1-5; TRBD1 is a possible D gene (6 bases). Germline CDR1 is SGHNT and CDR2 is YENEEA. The CDR3 sequence is 13 residues long. Trimming stripped 2 bases from V and 7 bases from J, with 9 bases between. The CDR3 bases are TGTGCCAGCAGCTTAAACAGGGAACAGCCCCAGCATTTT. Encoded protein: CASSLNREQPQHF.

This sequence joins TRBV12-5 and TRBJ2-7; 9 bases agree with TRBD2. This CDR3 region has 19 residues. CDR1 LGHNT and CDR2 FRNRAP come from the germline V gene. Unmatched junction bases numbered 17, after V lost 1 base and J lost 4 bases. CDR3 in DNA: TGTGCTAGTGGTTTGGCACCCGTACCCATTAGCGGGAGTGCGTACGAGCAGTACTTC. Its protein product is CASGLAPVPISGSAYEQYF.

J is TRBJ1-6 and V is TRBV25-1; D is possibly TRBD1 (5 bases). V dropped 3 bases and J dropped 8 bases, with 11 bases sitting between them. Germline V gene data show CDR1 as MGHDK and CDR2 as SYGVNS. This CDR3 is built from 14 residues. The CDR3 sequence is CASSEGLGYSPLHF. The DNA for the CDR3 is TGTGCCAGCAGTGAGGGACTGGGTTATTCACCCCTCCACTTT.

The V and J genes are TRBV4-3 and TRBJ1-2, with 10 bases matching TRBD1. Trimming at V came to 0 bases and at J to 7 bases, leaving 11 bases not matched to a gene. In germline, CDR1 is LGHNA, CDR2 YSLEER. The CDR3 covers 17 residues. The CDR3 DNA reads TGCGCCAGCAGCCAAGATTATTCGACAGGGGGCCTACGTGGCTACACCTTC. The encoded protein is CASSQDYSTGGLRGYTF.

As regards this clone: Within the sample, other DNA sequences also encode this same CDR3. This chain connects TRBV28 to TRBJ1-2; D gene unclear. Deletions cut 4 bases from V and 5 bases from J, with 8 bases between. Germline V gene lookup returns CDR1 MDHEN and CDR2 SYDVKM. The CDR3 is 12 residues long. CDR3 protein: CASSSRGYGYTF. Written as DNA, the CDR3 is TGTGCCAGCAGTTCACGAGGTTATGGCTACACCTTC.